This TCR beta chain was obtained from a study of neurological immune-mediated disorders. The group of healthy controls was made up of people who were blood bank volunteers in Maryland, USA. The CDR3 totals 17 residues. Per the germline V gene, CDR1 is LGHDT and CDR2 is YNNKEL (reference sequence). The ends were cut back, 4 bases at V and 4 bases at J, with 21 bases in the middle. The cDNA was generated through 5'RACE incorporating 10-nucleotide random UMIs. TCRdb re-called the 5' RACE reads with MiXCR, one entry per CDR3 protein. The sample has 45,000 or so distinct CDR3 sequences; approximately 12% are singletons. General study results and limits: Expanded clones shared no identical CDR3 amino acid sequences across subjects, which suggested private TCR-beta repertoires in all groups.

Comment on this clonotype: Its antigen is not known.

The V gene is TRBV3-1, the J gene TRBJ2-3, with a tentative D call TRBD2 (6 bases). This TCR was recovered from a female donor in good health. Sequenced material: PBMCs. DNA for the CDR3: TGTGCCAGCAGCCTACGACCGCAGGAGGGTAGGGCAGATACGCAGTATTTT. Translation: CASSLRPQEGRADTQYF.